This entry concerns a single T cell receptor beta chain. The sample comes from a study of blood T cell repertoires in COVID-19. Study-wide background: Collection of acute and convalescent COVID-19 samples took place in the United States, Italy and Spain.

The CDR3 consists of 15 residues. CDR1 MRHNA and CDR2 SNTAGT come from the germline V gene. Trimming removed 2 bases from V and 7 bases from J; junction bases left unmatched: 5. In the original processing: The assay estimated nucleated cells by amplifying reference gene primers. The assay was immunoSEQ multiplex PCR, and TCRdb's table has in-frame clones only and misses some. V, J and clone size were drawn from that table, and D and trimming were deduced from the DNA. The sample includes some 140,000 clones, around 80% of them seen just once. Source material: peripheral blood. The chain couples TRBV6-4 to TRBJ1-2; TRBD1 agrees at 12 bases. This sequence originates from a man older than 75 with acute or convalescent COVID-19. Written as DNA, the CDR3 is TGTGCCAGCAGTGACCCGGGACAGGGGGCGTTTGGCTACACCTTC. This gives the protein CASSDPGQGAFGYTF.